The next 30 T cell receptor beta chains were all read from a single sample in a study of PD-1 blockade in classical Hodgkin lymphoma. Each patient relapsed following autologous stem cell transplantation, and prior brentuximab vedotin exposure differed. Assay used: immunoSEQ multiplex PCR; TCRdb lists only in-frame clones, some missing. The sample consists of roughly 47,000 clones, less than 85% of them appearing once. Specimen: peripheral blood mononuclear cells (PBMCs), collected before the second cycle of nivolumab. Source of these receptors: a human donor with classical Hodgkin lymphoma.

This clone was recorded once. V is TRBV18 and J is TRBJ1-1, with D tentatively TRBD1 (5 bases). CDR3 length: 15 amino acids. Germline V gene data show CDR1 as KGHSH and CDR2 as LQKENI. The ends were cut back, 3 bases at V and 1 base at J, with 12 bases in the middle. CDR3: CASSPQGMKNTEAFF. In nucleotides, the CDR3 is TGTGCCAGCTCACCGCAGGGAATGAAGAACACTGAAGCTTTCTTT.

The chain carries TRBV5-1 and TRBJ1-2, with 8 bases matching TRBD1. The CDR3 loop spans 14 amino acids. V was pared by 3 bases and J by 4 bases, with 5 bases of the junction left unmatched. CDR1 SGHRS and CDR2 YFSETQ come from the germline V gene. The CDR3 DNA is TGCGCCAGCAGCTCAGGACAGGGCGGCTATGGCTACACCTTC. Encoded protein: CASSSGQGGYGYTF.

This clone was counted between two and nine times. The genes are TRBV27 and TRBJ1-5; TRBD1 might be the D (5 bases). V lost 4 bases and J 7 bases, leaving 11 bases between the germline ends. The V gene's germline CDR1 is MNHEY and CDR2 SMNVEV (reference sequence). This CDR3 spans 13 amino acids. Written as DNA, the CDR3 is TGTGCCAGCAGTTCCCAGGGTTACCAGCCCCAGCATTTT. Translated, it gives CASSSQGYQPQHF.

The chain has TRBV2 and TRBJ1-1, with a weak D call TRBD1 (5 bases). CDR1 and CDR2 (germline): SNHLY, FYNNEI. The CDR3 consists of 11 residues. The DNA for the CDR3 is TGTGTACGGCAGGGTAACACTGAAGCTTTCTTT. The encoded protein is CVRQGNTEAFF.

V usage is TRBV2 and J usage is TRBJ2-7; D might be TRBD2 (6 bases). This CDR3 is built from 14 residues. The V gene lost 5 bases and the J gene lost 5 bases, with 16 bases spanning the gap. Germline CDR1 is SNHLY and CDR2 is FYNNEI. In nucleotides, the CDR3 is TGTGCCAGCAGTTATGGGGGGAGAATTGACGAGCAGTACTTC. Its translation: CASSYGGRIDEQYF.

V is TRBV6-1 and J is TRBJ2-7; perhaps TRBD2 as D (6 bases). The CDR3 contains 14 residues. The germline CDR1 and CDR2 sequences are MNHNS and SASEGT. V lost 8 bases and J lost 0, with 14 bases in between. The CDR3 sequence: CASGEALLSYEQYF. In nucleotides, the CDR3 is TGTGCCAGCGGGGAGGCTCTTCTCTCCTACGAGCAGTACTTC.

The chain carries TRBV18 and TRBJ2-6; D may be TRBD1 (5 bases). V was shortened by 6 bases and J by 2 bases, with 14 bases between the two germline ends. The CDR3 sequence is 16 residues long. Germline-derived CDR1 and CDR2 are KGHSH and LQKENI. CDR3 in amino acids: CASSPLTATGANVLTF. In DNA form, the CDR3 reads TGTGCCAGCTCGCCTCTGACAGCCACTGGGGCCAACGTCCTGACTTTC. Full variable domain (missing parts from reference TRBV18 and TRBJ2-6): NAGVMQNPRHLVRRRGQEARLRCSPMKGHSHVYWYRQLPEEGLKFMVYLQKENIIDESGMPKERFSAEFPKEGPSILRIQQVVRGDSAAYFCASSPLTATGANVLTFGAGSRLTVL.

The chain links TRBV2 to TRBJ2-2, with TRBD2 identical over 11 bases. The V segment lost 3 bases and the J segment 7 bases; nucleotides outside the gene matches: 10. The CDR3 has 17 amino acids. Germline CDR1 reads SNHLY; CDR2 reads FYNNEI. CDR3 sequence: CASSDLAGGIIGGELFF. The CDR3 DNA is TGTGCCAGCAGTGATCTAGCGGGGGGCATTATAGGCGGGGAGCTGTTTTTT.

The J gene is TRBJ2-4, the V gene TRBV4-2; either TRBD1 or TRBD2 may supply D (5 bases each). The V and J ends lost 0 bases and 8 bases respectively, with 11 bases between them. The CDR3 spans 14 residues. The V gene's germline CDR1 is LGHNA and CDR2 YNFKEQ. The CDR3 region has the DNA TGTGCCAGCAGCCAAGATCTTGGGGGTGACATTCAGTACTTC. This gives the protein CASSQDLGGDIQYF.

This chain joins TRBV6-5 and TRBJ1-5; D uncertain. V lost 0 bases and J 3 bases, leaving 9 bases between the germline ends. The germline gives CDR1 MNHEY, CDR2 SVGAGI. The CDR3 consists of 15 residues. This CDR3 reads CASSYSGQVNQPQHF. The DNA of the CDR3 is TGTGCCAGCAGTTACTCGGGTCAGGTCAATCAGCCCCAGCATTTT.

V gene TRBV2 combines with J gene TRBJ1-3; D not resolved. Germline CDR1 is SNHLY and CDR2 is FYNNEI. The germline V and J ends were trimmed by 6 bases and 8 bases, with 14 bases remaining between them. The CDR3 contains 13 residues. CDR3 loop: CASSLSGRDTIYF. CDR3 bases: TGTGCCAGCAGCCTATCGGGGAGGGACACCATATATTTT.

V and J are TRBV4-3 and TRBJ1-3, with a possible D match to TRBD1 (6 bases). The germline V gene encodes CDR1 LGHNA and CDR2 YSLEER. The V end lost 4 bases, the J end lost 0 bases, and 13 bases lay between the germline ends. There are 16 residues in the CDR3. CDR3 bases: TGCGCCAGCAGCCCGCGGGACAAGGCCTCTGGAAACACCATATATTTT. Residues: CASSPRDKASGNTIYF.

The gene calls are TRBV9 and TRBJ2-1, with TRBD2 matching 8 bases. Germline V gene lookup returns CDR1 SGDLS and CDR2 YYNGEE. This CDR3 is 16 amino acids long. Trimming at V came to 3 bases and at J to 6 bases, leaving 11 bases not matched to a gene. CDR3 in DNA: TGTGCCAGCAGCGAGAGTGTATCCGGGAGGGCCAATGAGCAGTTCTTC. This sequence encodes CASSESVSGRANEQFF.

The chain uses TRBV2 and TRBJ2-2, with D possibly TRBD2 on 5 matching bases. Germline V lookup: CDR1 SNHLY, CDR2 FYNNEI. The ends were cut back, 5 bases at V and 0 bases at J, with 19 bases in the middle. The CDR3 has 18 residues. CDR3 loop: CASSSVFRGGANTGELFF. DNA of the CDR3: TGTGCCAGCAGTTCCGTTTTTCGCGGAGGTGCGAACACCGGGGAGCTGTTTTTT. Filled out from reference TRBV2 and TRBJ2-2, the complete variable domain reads EPEVTQTPSHQVTQMGQEVILRCVPISNHLYFYWYRQILGQKVEFLVSFYNNEISEKSEIFDDQFSVERPDGSNFTLKIRSTKLEDSAMYFCASSSVFRGGANTGELFFGEGSRLTVL.

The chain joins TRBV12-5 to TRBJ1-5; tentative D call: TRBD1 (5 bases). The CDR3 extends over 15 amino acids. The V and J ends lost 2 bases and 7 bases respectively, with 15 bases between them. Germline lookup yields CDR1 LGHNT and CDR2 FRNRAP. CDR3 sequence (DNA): TGTGCTAGTGGTTTGTTCGCTGGGGGGTACCAGCCCCAGCATTTT. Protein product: CASGLFAGGYQPQHF.

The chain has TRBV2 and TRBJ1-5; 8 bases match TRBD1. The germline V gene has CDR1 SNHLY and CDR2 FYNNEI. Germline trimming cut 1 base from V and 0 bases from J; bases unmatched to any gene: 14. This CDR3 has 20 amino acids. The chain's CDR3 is CASSEGGVGSRGHSNQPQHF. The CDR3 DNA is TGTGCCAGCAGTGAAGGCGGGGTGGGGTCCAGGGGGCATAGCAATCAGCCCCAGCATTTT. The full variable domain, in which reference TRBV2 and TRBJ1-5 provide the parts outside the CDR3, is EPEVTQTPSHQVTQMGQEVILRCVPISNHLYFYWYRQILGQKVEFLVSFYNNEISEKSEIFDDQFSVERPDGSNFTLKIRSTKLEDSAMYFCASSEGGVGSRGHSNQPQHFGDGTRLSIL.

The CDR3 DNA reads as TGTGCCAGCTCAGGTACCCAGCGTAATCAGCCCCAGCATTTT. Protein: CASSGTQRNQPQHF. The chain couples TRBV7-2 to TRBJ1-5; unclear D gene. Trimming removed 8 bases at V and 4 bases at J, with 15 bases between. From germline, CDR1 is SGHTA and CDR2 FQGNSA. This CDR3 is built from 14 residues.

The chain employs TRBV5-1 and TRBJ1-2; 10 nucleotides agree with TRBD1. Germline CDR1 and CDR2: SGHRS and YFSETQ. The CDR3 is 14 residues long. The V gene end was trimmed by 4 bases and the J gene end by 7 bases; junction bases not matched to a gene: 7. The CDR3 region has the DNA TGCGCCAGCAGCACCGGGACAGGGGAAGCTGGCTACACCTTC. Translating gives CASSTGTGEAGYTF.

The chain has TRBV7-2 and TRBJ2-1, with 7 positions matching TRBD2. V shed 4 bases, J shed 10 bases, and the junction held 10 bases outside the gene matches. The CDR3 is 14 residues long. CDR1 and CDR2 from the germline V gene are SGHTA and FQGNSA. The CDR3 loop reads CASSSRGRGREQFF. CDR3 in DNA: TGTGCCAGCAGCTCACGGGGGAGGGGCCGGGAGCAGTTCTTC.

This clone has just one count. This CDR3 is CASSVGTGPINGYTF. The CDR3 coding sequence is TGCGCCAGCAGTGTTGGGACAGGGCCTATTAATGGCTACACCTTC. This chain joins TRBV10-2 and TRBJ1-2; TRBD1 matches at 9 bases. Germline CDR1 and CDR2: WSHSY and SAAADI. Trimming took 4 bases from V and 6 from J; bases not matched to a gene: 9. CDR3 length: 15 residues.

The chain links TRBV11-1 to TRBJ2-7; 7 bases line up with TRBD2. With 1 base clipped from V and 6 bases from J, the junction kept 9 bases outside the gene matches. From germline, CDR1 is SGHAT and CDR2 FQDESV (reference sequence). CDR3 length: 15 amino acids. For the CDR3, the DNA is TGTGCCAGCAGCTTAGGTCGGGGAGGGATCGCCGAGCAGTACTTC. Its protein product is CASSLGRGGIAEQYF.

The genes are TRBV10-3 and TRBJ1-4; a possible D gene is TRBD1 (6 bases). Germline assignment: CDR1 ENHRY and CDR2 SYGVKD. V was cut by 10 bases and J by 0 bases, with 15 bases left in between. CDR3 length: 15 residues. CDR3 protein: CATQGVGATNEKLFF. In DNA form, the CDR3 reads TGTGCCACACAGGGTGTAGGGGCAACTAATGAAAAACTGTTTTTT.

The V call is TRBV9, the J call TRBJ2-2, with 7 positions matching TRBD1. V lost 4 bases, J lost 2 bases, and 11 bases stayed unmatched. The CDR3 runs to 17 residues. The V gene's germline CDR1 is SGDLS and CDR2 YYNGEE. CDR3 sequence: CASSTPRQGTNTGELFF. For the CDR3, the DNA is TGTGCCAGCAGCACCCCCCGACAGGGTACCAACACCGGGGAGCTGTTTTTT.

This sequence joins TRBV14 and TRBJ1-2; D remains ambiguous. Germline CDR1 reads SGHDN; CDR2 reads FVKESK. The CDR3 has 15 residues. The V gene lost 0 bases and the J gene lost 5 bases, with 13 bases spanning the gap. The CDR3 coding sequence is TGTGCCAGCAGCCAAGACTTCGAATTTCTTTATGGCTACACCTTC. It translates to CASSQDFEFLYGYTF.

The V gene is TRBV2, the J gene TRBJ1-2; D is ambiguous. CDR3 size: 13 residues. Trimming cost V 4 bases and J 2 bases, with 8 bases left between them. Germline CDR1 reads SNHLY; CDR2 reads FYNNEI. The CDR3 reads CASSVGTNYGYTF. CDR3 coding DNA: TGTGCCAGCAGTGTGGGCACGAACTATGGCTACACCTTC.

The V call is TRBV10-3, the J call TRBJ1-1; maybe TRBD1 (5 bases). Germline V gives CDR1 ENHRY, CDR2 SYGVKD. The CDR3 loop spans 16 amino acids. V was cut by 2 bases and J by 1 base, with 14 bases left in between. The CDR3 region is CAISEPAWGSNTEAFF. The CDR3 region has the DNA TGTGCCATCAGTGAGCCTGCATGGGGGTCGAACACTGAAGCTTTCTTT.

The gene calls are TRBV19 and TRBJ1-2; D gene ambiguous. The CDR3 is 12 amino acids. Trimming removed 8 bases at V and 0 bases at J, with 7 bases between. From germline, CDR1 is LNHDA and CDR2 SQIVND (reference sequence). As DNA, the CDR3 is TGTGCCAGTGGACGCGCTAACTATGGCTACACCTTC. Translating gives CASGRANYGYTF. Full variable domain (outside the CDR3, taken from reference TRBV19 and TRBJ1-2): DGGITQSPKYLFRKEGQNVTLSCEQNLNHDAMYWYRQDPGQGLRLIYYSQIVNDFQKGDIAEGYSVSREKKESFPLTVTSAQKNPTAFYLCASGRANYGYTFGSGTRLTVV.

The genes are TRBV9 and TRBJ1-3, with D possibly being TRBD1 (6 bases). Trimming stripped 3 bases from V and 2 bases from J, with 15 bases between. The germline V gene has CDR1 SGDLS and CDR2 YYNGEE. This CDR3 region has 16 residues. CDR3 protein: CASSALDSPAGNTIYF. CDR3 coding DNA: TGTGCCAGCAGCGCGCTGGACAGTCCGGCTGGAAACACCATATATTTT.

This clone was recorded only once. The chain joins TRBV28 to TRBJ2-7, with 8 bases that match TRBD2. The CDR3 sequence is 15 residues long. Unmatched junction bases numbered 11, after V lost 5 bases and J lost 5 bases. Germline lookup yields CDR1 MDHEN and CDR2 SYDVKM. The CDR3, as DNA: TGTGCCAGCAGTCACCCCTCGGGGGGGTTCGACGAGCAGTACTTC. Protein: CASSHPSGGFDEQYF.

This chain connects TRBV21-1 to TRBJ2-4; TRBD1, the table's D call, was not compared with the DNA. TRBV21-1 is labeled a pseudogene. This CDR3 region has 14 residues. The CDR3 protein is CASSKFGATSIQYF. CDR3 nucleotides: TGTGCCAGCAGCAAGTTTGGTGCCACCAGCATTCAGTACTTC.